Each of the 9 T cell receptor beta chains below was sequenced from the same sample in a study of T-cell memory formation after mild COVID-19. TCRdb reanalysed the 5' RACE reads using MiXCR and keeps one entry per CDR3 protein. Among roughly 340,000 distinct CDR3 sequences, around 20% were seen once, and the ten largest hold roughly 21%. The sequenced material came from PBMCs or a T cell subset sorted from them (not recorded which). The receptors were sampled from a man between 18 and 35 years old who had mild COVID-19 (a few samples of this study predate the infection). Cell type and time point are not known.

This chain joins TRBV4-1 and TRBJ2-3; TRBD1 might be the D (6 bases). The germline V and J ends were trimmed by 4 bases and 3 bases, with 26 bases remaining between them. The CDR3 is 19 residues long. Germline values: CDR1 MGHRA, CDR2 YSYEKL. CDR3 DNA sequence: TGCGCCAGCAGCCTCGACGGACAGTTGGAAAGGCCGGCTACAGATACGCAGTATTTT. Its protein is CASSLDGQLERPATDTQYF.

This clonotype was seen a few times. The V and J genes are TRBV6-1 and TRBJ2-3; no definite D call. This CDR3 comprises 13 residues. V was pared by 8 bases and J by 0 bases, with 9 bases between. Germline-derived CDR1 and CDR2 are MNHNS and SASEGT. CDR3 in amino acids: CASDGASTDTQYF. For the CDR3, the DNA is TGTGCCAGCGACGGCGCCAGCACAGATACGCAGTATTTT.

The gene calls are TRBV7-9 and TRBJ1-1; D is unresolved. The germline V and J ends were trimmed by 2 bases and 3 bases, with 10 bases remaining between them. Germline lookup yields CDR1 SEHNR and CDR2 FQNEAQ (reference sequence). The CDR3 covers 14 residues. The CDR3 protein is CASSLSQTDTEAFF. CDR3 bases: TGTGCCAGCAGCTTAAGCCAGACGGACACTGAAGCTTTCTTT.

The sample holds a few counts of this clonotype. The V and J genes are TRBV5-8 and TRBJ2-3, with TRBD1 matching over 12 bases. This CDR3 has 15 residues. V was clipped by 4 bases and J by 4 bases; unmatched bases: 4. From germline, CDR1 is SGHTS and CDR2 YDEGEE. The DNA of the CDR3 is TGTGCCAGCAGCAACGGGACAGGGGGCTCAGATACGCAGTATTTT. Translated, it gives CASSNGTGGSDTQYF.

This clonotype was observed once. CDR3 sequence (DNA): TGTGCCAGCAGCTTCCGGACGGAGAACAATGAGCAGTTCTTC. Amino acids: CASSFRTENNEQFF. The chain has TRBV11-2 and TRBJ2-1; D gene uncertain. Deletions cut 3 bases from V and 5 bases from J, with 11 bases between. Germline CDR1 is SGHAT and CDR2 is FQNNGV. This CDR3 comprises 14 residues.

The chain recombines TRBV7-2 with TRBJ1-6, with D hard to call. The germline V gene encodes CDR1 SGHTA and CDR2 FQGNSA. This CDR3 has 20 amino acids. The V gene lost 4 bases and the J gene lost 11 bases, with 33 bases spanning the gap. The CDR3 is CASSSYTPRTVRAPGAPLHF. The DNA of the CDR3 is TGTGCCAGCAGCTCTTATACCCCCCGTACCGTCCGGGCCCCAGGAGCACCCCTCCACTTT.

This clonotype was found a few times. The V call is TRBV3-1, the J call TRBJ1-2; a weak D match, TRBD1 (5 bases). The CDR3 is 15 amino acids. Trimming stripped 4 bases from V and 3 bases from J, with 15 bases between. Germline CDR1 and CDR2: LGHDT and YNNKEL (reference sequence). The CDR3 bases are TGTGCCAGCAGCCGTTCCACGACAGACCACTATGGCTACACCTTC. Protein: CASSRSTTDHYGYTF. Supplemented by reference TRBV3-1 and TRBJ1-2, the full variable domain reads DTAVSQTPKYLVTQMGNDKSIKCEQNLGHDTMYWYKQDSKKFLKIMFSYNNKELIINETVPNRFSPKSPDKAHLNLHINSLELGDSAVYFCASSRSTTDHYGYTFGSGTRLTVV.

The sample holds a few counts of this clonotype. The chain joins TRBV5-1 to TRBJ2-7; D call uncertain. The CDR3 covers 15 residues. Germline-derived CDR1 and CDR2 are SGHRS and YFSETQ. V was clipped by 4 bases and J by 4 bases, with 18 bases between them. CDR3 residues: CASSPSGTEVYEQYF. CDR3 sequence (DNA): TGCGCCAGCAGCCCCTCCGGAACAGAAGTTTACGAGCAGTACTTC.

The chain joins TRBV2 to TRBJ1-2; tentatively, D is TRBD1 (6 bases). Germline V CDR1 and CDR2: SNHLY, FYNNEI. This CDR3 has 14 residues. Trimming left V 7 bases short and J 4 bases short, with 16 bases between. This CDR3 reads CASNPLGAGYGYTF. The CDR3 coding sequence is TGTGCCAGCAACCCCTTGGGGGCAGGCTATGGCTACACCTTC.